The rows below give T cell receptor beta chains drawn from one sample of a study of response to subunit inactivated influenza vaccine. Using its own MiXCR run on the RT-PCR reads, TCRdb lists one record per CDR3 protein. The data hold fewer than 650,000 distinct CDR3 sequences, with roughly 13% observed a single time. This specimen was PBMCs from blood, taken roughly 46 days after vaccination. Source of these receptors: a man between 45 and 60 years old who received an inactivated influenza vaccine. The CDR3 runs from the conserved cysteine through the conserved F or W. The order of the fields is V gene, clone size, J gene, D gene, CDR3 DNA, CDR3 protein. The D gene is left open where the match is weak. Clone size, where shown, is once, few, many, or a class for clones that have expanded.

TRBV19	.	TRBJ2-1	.	TGTGCCAGTAGCACCGAGCCAGCCCCCCACGAGCAGTTCTTC	CASSTEPAPHEQFF
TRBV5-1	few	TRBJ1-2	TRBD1	TGCGCCAGCAGCTTGAGGTCAGGGGGCCTATCTGGAGGAGGCTACACCTTC	CASSLRSGGLSGGGYTF
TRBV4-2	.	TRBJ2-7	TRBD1	TGTGCCAGCAGTACGGGGACAGGGTCCTCCTACGAGCAGTACTTC	CASSTGTGSSYEQYF
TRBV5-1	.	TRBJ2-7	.	TGCGCCAGGAACAGAGGGAGCTCCTACGAGCAGTACTTC	CARNRGSSYEQYF
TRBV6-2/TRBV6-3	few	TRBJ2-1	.	TGTGCCAGCAGGACAGGTTCTCGGGATGAGCAGTTCTTC	CASRTGSRDEQFF
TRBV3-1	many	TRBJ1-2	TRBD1	TGTGCCAGCAGCCAGACAGGGGGTGGCTACACCTTC	CASSQTGGGYTF
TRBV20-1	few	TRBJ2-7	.	TGCAGTGGGCGGAGGGGCGGCAACTACGAGCAGTACTTC	CSGRRGGNYEQYF
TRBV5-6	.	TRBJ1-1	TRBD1	TGTGCCAGCAGCTCGAGTAGGGGGACAGAGGGAGCTTTCTTT	CASSSSRGTEGAFF
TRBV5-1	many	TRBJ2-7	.	TGCGCCAGCAGCCTGAGACTACTAGCTGGGAGAACCTACGAGCAGTACTTC	CASSLRLLAGRTYEQYF
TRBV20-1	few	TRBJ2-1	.	TGCAGTGCCTCCGGGACTTCGTATTCCTCCTACAATGAGCAGTTCTTC	CSASGTSYSSYNEQFF
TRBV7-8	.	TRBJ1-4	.	TGTGCCAGCAGCTTTATGGGGGGCCAGGAAAAACTGTTTTTT	CASSFMGGQEKLFF
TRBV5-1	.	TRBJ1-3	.	TGCGCCAGCAGCTTGGGTGGGGACTTCTCTGGAAACACCATATATTTT	CASSLGGDFSGNTIYF
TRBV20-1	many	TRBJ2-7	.	TGCAGTGCTTCGGACACCTACGAGCAGTACTTC	CSASDTYEQYF
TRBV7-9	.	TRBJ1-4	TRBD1	TGTGCCAGCAGACTGGGACAGGGGGACGAAAAACTGTTTTTT	CASRLGQGDEKLFF
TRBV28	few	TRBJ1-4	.	TGTGCCAGCAGTTTACTCAAGGGTGGGCGTGAAAAACTGTTTTTT	CASSLLKGGREKLFF
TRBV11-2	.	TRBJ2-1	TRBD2	TGTGCCAGCAGCTTACAAGGCGGGGGGTCCCCCAATGAGCAGTTCTTC	CASSLQGGGSPNEQFF
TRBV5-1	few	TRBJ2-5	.	TGCGCCAGCAGCTTACTGACGGAAATACAAGAGACCCAGTACTTC	CASSLLTEIQETQYF
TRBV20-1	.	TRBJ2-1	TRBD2	TGCAGTGCTAGAGTGGGGACTAGCAATGAGCAGTTCTTC	CSARVGTSNEQFF
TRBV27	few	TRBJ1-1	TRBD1	TGTGCCAGCAGTCCGGGACAGGGAGTTAGCACTGAAGCTTTCTTT	CASSPGQGVSTEAFF
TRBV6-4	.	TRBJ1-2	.	TGTGCCAGCAGTCCACAGACCGTCTCCGGGAACTATGGCTACACCTTC	CASSPQTVSGNYGYTF
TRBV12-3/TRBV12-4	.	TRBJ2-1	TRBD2	TGTGCCAGCAGTTTCGTGGGACTAGCGGGAGGGCCCGGCCTGAATGAGCAGTTCTTC	CASSFVGLAGGPGLNEQFF
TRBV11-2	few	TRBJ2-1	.	TGTGCCAGCAGCTCAGAACTAAGCTCCTACAATGAGCAGTTCTTC	CASSSELSSYNEQFF
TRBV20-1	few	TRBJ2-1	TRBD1	TGCAGTGCTAGAGACCTCCGACAGGGGGCGCGCACAACTGAGCAGTTCTTC	CSARDLRQGARTTEQFF
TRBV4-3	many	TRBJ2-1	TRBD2	TGCGCCAGCAGCCAAAGACTAGCCTCCTACAATGAGCAGTTCTTC	CASSQRLASYNEQFF
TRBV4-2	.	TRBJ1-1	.	TGTGCCAGCAGCCAAGGGGTTCGCATGAACACTGAAGCTTTCTTT	CASSQGVRMNTEAFF
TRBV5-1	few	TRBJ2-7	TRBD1	TGCGCCAGCAGCTTGGCCGGGACAGGACCTCACTCCTACGAGCAGTACTTC	CASSLAGTGPHSYEQYF
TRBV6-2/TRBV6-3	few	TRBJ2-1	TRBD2	TGTGCCAGCAGTGATCCGACTAGCGCGGCTGAGCAGTTCTTC	CASSDPTSAAEQFF
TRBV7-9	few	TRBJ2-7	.	TGTGCCAGCGGGGCAGGGCGGTCCGAGCAGTACTTC	CASGAGRSEQYF
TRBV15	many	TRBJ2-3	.	TGTGCCACCTCGTACAGGACCACAGATACGCAGTATTTT	CATSYRTTDTQYF
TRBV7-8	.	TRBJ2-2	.	TGTGCCACTCCCGCCGGGGATTCGGTCACCGGGGAGCTGTTTTTT	CATPAGDSVTGELFF
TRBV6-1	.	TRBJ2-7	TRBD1	TGTGCCAGCAGCCGGGACGGGGACAGAGCTGTATACGAGCAGTACTTC	CASSRDGDRAVYEQYF
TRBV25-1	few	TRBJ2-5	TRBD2	TGTGCCAGCAGTGACTTAAGCGGGAGGGACCAAGAGACCCAGTACTTC	CASSDLSGRDQETQYF
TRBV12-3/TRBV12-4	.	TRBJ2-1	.	TGTGCCAGCAGTTTAGGGGGGCTTAGCTCCTACAATGAGCAGTTCTTC	CASSLGGLSSYNEQFF
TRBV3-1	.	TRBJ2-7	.	TGTGCCAGCAGCCCCTTGACCCCTCGGGGCACCTACGAGCAGTACTTC	CASSPLTPRGTYEQYF
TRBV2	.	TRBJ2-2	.	TGTGCCAGCAGTTGGGCACCGAACACCGGGGAGCTGTTTTTT	CASSWAPNTGELFF
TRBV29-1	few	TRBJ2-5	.	TGCAGCTCCCGGAACGGGGGTCAAGAGACCCAGTACTTC	CSSRNGGQETQYF
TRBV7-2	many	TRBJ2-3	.	TGTGCCAGCAGCTCAGGCACAGATACGCAGTATTTT	CASSSGTDTQYF
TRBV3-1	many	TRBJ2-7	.	TGTGCCAGCAGCCAAGGATTGCGGATACAGGGTCCCTACGAGCAGTACTTC	CASSQGLRIQGPYEQYF
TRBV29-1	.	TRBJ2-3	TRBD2	TGCAGCGTTGAAGTGCTTAGCGGGGGATACTCCACAGATACGCAGTATTTT	CSVEVLSGGYSTDTQYF
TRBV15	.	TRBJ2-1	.	TGTGCCACCAGCAGGCAAGGACAGCCCAATGAGCAGTTCTTC	CATSRQGQPNEQFF
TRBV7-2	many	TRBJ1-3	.	TGTGCCAGCAGCCCCCAGGGCTCTGGAAACACCATATATTTT	CASSPQGSGNTIYF
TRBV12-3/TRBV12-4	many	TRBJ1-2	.	TGTGCCAGCAGTTTAGGTGGTCGATATGGCTACACCTTC	CASSLGGRYGYTF
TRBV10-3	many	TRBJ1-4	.	TGTGCCATCAGTGAATCAGGGGTACTTGAAAAACTGTTTTTT	CAISESGVLEKLFF
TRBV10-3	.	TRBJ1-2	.	TGTGCCATCAGTGAGTCTGGAGGCTATGGCTACACCTTC	CAISESGGYGYTF
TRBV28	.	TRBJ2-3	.	TGTGCCAGCAGTTTTGGCGGGAACACAGATACGCAGTATTTT	CASSFGGNTDTQYF
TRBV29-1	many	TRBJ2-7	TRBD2	TGCAGCGTTGAAGAGTCGCTAGCGGGAGAGCAGTACTTC	CSVEESLAGEQYF
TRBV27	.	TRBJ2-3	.	TGTGCCAGCAGTTTACGAAGGAGCACAGATACGCAGTATTTT	CASSLRRSTDTQYF
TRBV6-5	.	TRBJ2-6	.	TGTGCCAGCAGTTACGGCCGGAGGCACTCTGGGGCCAACGTCCTGACTTTC	CASSYGRRHSGANVLTF
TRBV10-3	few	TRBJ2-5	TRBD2	TGTGCCATCAGTGATTGGGGGACTAGCGGCCTCCGACTCCAAGAGACCCAGTACTTC	CAISDWGTSGLRLQETQYF
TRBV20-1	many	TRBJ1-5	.	TGCAGTGCTATCCAAGTCCAGGCCCCCAATCAGCCCCAGCATTTT	CSAIQVQAPNQPQHF
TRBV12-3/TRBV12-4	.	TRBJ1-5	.	TGTGCCAGCAGTTTGGGGGCGAGGCGGTATCCCCAGCATTTT	CASSLGARRYPQHF
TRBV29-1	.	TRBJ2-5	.	TGCAGCGTTGAGGGGAGGCTGATCCAAGAGACCCAGTACTTC	CSVEGRLIQETQYF
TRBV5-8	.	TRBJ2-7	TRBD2	TGTGCCAGCAGATTAGCGGGGCCGACCTACGAGCAGTACTTC	CASRLAGPTYEQYF
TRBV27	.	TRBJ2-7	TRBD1	TGTGCCAGCAGTTTCTCGACAGGGGAGAAGACCTACGAGCAGTACTTC	CASSFSTGEKTYEQYF
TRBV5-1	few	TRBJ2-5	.	TGCGCCAGCAGCTCCCTTGGGGGGCCGGAGACCCAGTACTTC	CASSSLGGPETQYF
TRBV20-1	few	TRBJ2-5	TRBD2	TGCAGTGCCCTAGCGGGAGGGGTCCAGGAGACCCAGTACTTC	CSALAGGVQETQYF
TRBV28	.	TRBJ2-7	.	TGTGCCAGCAGCCGTGCGGGTAAGGGCTACGAGCAGTACTTC	CASSRAGKGYEQYF
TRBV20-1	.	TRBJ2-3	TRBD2	TGCAGTGCTAGTTTTGCGGGTATCGGACTAGCGGGGGGAAGCGGCACAGATACGCAGTATTTT	CSASFAGIGLAGGSGTDTQYF
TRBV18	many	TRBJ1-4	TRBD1	TGTGCCAGCTCACCAATCACTGCGGGACAGATTAATGAAAAACTGTTTTTT	CASSPITAGQINEKLFF